This T cell receptor (beta chain) was captured by sequencing in a study of CD8 T cells in ankylosing spondylitis. The study, taken as a whole, reports: For ankylosing spondylitis blood, a TCR beta motif of under ten highly homologous variants appeared characteristic.

On this clonotype itself: Antigen specificity is unknown.

The CDR3 length is 15 residues. V was shortened by 8 bases and J by 5 bases, with 18 bases between the two germline ends. Germline V gene lookup returns CDR1 MGHRA and CDR2 YSYEKL. TCRdb called the 5' RACE reads again in MiXCR, with one record for every CDR3 protein. The sample yields 450,000 to 550,000 distinct CDR3 sequences, about 5.4% seen once. The origin of this receptor is a male donor with ankylosing spondylitis. The chain has TRBV4-1 and TRBJ2-2; D may be TRBD1 (5 bases). The sequencing sample was made of blood, either unsorted or a sorted T cell fraction (not recorded which). The CDR3 here is CASQAVGRWTGELFF. CDR3 coding DNA: TGCGCCAGCCAGGCGGTGGGGCGGTGGACCGGGGAGCTGTTTTTT.